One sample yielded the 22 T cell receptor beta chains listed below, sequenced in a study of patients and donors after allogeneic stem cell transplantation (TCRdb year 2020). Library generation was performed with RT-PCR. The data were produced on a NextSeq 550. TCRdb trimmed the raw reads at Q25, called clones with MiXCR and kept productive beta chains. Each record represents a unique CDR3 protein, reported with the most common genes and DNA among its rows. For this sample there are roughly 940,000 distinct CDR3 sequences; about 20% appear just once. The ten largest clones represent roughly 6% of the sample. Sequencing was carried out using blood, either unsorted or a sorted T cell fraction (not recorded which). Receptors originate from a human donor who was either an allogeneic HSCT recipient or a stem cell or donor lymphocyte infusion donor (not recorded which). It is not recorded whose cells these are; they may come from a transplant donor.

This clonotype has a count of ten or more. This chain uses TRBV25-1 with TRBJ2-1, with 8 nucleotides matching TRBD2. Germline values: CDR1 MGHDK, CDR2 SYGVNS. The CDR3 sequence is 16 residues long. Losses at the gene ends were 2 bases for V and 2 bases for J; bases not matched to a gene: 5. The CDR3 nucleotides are TGTGCCAGCAGTGAACCCGGACTAGCAACCTACAATGAGCAGTTCTTC. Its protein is CASSEPGLATYNEQFF.

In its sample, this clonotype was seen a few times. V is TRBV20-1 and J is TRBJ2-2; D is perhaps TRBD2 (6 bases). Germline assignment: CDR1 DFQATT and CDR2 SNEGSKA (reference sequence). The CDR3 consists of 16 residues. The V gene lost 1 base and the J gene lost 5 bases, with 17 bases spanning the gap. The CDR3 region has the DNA TGCAGTGCTAGAGGCGGGGCCGGGGCATGGACCGGGGAGCTGTTTTTT. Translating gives CSARGGAGAWTGELFF.

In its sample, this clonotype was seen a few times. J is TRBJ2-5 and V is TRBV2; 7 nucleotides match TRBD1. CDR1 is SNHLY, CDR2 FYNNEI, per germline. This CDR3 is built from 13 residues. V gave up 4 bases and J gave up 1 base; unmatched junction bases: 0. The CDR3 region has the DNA TGTGCCAGCAGTGGGGACAGCCAAGAGACCCAGTACTTC. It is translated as CASSGDSQETQYF.

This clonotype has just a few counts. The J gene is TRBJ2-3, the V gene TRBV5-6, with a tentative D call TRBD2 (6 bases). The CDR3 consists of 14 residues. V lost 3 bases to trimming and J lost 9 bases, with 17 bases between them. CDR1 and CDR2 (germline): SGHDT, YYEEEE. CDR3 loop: CASSWIEAGITQYF. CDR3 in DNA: TGTGCCAGCAGCTGGATAGAGGCGGGGATCACGCAGTATTTT.

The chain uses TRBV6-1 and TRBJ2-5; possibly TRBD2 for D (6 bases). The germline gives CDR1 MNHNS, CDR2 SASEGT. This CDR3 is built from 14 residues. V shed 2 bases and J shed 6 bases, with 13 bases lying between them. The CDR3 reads CASSEPGTAKTQYF. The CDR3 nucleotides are TGTGCCAGCAGTGAACCTGGGACTGCGAAGACCCAGTACTTC.

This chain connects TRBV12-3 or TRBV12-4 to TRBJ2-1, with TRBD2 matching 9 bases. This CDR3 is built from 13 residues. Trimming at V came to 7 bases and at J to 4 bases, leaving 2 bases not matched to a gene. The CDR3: CASTLAGYNEQFF. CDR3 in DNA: TGTGCCAGCACCCTAGCGGGGTACAATGAGCAGTTCTTC.

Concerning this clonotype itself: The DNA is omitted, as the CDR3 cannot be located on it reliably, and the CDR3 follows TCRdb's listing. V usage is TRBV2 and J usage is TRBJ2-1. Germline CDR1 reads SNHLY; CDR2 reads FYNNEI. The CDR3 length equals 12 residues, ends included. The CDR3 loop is CASILENNEQFF.

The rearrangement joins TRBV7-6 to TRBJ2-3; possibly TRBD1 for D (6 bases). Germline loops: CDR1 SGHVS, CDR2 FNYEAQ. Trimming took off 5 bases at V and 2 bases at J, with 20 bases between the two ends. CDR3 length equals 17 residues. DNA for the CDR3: TGTGCCAGCAGCACGATGGACAGATCTCCGGACACAGATACGCAGTATTTT. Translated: CASSTMDRSPDTDTQYF.

The CDR3 DNA reads as TGCGCCAGCAGCACCCAACGGGGCGCTGAAGCTTTCTTT. Encoded protein: CASSTQRGAEAFF. This rearrangement joins TRBV5-1 to TRBJ1-1; possibly TRBD1 for D (5 bases). Trimming left V 4 bases short and J 6 bases short, with 13 bases between. Germline CDR1 SGHRS, CDR2 YFSETQ. This CDR3 is 13 amino acids long.

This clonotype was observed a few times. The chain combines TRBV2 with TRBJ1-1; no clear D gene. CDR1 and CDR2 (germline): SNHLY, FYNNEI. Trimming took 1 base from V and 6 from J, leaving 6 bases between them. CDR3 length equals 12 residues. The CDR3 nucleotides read TGTGCCAGCAGTGAAGGACGAGCTGAAGCTTTCTTT. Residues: CASSEGRAEAFF.

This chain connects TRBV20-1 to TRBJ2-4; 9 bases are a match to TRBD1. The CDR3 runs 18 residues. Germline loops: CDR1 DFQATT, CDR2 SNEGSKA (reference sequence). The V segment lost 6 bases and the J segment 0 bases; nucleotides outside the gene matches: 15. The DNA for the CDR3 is TGCAGTGCCCGAGCCCTGGGACAGGGCCATCTAGCCAAAAACATTCAGTACTTC. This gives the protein CSARALGQGHLAKNIQYF.

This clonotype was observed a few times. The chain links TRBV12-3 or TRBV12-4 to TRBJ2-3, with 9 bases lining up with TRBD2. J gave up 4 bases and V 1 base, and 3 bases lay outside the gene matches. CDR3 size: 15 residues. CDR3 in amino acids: CASSLGGGASDTQYF. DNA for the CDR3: TGTGCCAGCAGTTTAGGCGGGGGGGCGTCAGATACGCAGTATTTT.

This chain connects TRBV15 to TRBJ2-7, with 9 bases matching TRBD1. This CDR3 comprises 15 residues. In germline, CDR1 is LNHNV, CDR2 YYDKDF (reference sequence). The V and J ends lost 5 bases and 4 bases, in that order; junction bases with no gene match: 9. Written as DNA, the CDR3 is TGTGCCACCAGCCGCGGGGGACAGGGCTTTTACGAGCAGTACTTC. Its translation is CATSRGGQGFYEQYF.

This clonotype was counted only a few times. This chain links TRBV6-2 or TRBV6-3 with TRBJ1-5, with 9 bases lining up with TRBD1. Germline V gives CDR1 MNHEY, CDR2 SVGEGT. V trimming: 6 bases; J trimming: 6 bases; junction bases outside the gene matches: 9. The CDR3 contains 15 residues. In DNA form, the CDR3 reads TGTGCCAGCAGACCGTTAGGGACAGGGAGTCAGCCCCAGCATTTT. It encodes CASRPLGTGSQPQHF.

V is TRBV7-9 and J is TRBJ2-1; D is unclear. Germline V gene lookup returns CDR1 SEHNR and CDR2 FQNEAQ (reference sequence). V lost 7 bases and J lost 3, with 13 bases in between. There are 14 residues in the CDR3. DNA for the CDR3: TGTGCCAGCACCCCCGACCTTGGCTACAATGAGCAGTTCTTC. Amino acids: CASTPDLGYNEQFF.

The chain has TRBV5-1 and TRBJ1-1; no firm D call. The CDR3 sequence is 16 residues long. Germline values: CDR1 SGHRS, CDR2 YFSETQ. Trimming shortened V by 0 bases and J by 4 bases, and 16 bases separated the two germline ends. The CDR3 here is CASSLVGGDGGTEAFF. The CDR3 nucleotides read TGCGCCAGCAGCTTGGTTGGCGGGGATGGTGGCACTGAAGCTTTCTTT.

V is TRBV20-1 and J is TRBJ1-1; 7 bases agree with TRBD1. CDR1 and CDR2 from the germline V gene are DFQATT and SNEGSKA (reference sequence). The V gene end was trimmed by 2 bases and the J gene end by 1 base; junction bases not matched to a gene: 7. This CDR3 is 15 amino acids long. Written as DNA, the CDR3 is TGCAGTGCTAGACGCGGGACAGTCGGGAACACTGAAGCTTTCTTT. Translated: CSARRGTVGNTEAFF.

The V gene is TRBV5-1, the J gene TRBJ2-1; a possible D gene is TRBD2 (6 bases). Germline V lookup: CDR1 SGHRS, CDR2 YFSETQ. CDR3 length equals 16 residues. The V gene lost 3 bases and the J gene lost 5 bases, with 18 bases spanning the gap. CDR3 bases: TGCGCCAGCAGCTCCTGGGGGGACTGGAAAGACAATGAGCAGTTCTTC. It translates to CASSSWGDWKDNEQFF.

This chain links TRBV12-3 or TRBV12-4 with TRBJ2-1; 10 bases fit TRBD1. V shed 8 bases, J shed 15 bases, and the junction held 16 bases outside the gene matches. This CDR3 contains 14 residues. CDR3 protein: CASALGQGSLIRFF. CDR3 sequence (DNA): TGTGCCAGCGCTCTGGGACAGGGGAGTTTGATAAGGTTCTTC.

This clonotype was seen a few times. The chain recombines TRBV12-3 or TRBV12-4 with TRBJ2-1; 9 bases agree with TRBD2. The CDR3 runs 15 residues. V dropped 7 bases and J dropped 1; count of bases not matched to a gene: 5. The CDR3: CASNIAGVSYNEQFF. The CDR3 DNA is TGTGCCAGCAATATAGCGGGGGTGTCCTACAATGAGCAGTTCTTC.

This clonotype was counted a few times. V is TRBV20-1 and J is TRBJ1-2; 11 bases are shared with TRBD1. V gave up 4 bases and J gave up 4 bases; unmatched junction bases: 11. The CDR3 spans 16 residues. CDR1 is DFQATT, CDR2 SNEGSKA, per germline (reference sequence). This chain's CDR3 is CSAIDGTGGLGYGYTF. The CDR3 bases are TGCAGTGCTATTGACGGGACAGGGGGTTTAGGCTATGGCTACACCTTC.

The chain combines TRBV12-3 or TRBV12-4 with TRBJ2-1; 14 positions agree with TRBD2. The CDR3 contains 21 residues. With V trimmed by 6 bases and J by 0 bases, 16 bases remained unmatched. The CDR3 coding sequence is TGTGCCAGCAGCCCCCCCGCCGGGACTAGCGGGGGCCTAAGCTCCTACAATGAGCAGTTCTTC. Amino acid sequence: CASSPPAGTSGGLSSYNEQFF.